The rows below give T cell receptor beta chains drawn from one sample of a study of blood T cell repertoires in COVID-19. Sequenced by immunoSEQ multiplex PCR; TCRdb stores in-frame clones only, minus some. The table shows about 34,000 clones, with over 90% occurring only once. The specimen sequenced was peripheral blood. These receptors originate from a man in his 60s with active or convalescent COVID-19. Both conserved end residues are part of each CDR3. Each record gives: J gene, clone size, D gene, V gene, CDR3 DNA, CDR3 protein. D genes are given only for firm matches. Only part of the rows carry a size: once, few, many, or a class if the clone is expanded.

>TRBJ2-1|NA|TRBD2|TRBV6-2/TRBV6-3
TGTGCCAGCAGTTATCTGGCTAGCGGCGCCTACAATGAGCAGTTCTTC
CASSYLASGAYNEQFF
>TRBJ1-6|once|NA|TRBV7-2
TGTGCCAGCAGGTGGGACTCCGGAGATTCACCCCTCCACTTT
CASRWDSGDSPLHF
>TRBJ1-5|NA|TRBD1|TRBV18
TGTGCCAGCTCACGGGACAGGGGGTGGCAGCCCCAGCATTTT
CASSRDRGWQPQHF
>TRBJ2-7|NA|NA|TRBV6-2/TRBV6-3
TGTGCCAGCAGTTATTACAGGAGCTCCTACGAGCAGTACTTC
CASSYYRSSYEQYF
>TRBJ1-6|NA|NA|TRBV12-3/TRBV12-4
TGTGCCAGCAGTTTGTCAGGGCTCCTCCACTTT
CASSLSGLLHF
>TRBJ1-2|NA|TRBD1|TRBV7-3
TGTGCCAGCAGCCCTACCAGAGGGACAGTTAACTATGGCTACACCTTC
CASSPTRGTVNYGYTF
>TRBJ2-7|few|TRBD1|TRBV11-2
TGTGCCAGCAGCTTAGGCAGGGGGCGGTACGAGCAGTACTTC
CASSLGRGRYEQYF
>TRBJ1-3|NA|NA|TRBV6-5
TGTGCCAGCAGTTCGACCAGCGCGAGAGGCACCATATATTTT
CASSSTSARGTIYF
>TRBJ2-1|NA|TRBD1|TRBV10-2
TGCGCCAGCAGAGCACAGGGGGCTGATGAGCAGTTCTTC
CASRAQGADEQFF
>TRBJ1-3|NA|NA|TRBV28
TGTGCCAGCAGTTCAGCTGACAGGCCTCGGCTAAACACCATATATTTT
CASSSADRPRLNTIYF
>TRBJ2-7|NA|NA|TRBV21-1
TGTGCCAGCAGCGACGTCCCGGGACACACCTACGAGCAGTACTTC
CASSDVPGHTYEQYF
>TRBJ2-1|NA|NA|TRBV23-1
TGCGCCAGCAGTCAATTTTTGTGGCGGGGGCGGCCCTACAATGAGCAGTTCTTC
CASSQFLWRGRPYNEQFF
>TRBJ1-2|NA|TRBD1|TRBV5-6
TGTGCCAGCAGCTTGAGGGGACAGGGCAACTATGGCTACACCTTC
CASSLRGQGNYGYTF
>TRBJ1-3|NA|NA|TRBV9
TGTGCCAGCAGCGTCTTACCCTACCCTGGAAACACCATATATTTT
CASSVLPYPGNTIYF
>TRBJ1-2|NA|NA|TRBV5-6
TGTGCCAGCAGACGATACAGGGTTAGTAATGGCTACACCTTC
CASRRYRVSNGYTF
>TRBJ1-4|NA|TRBD1|TRBV6-1
TGTGCCAGCAGTGAATTGACAGGGGAAAAACTGTTTTTT
CASSELTGEKLFF
>TRBJ1-3|once|TRBD1|TRBV12-3/TRBV12-4
TGTGCCAGCACAGGACAGGGGGGTCACACCATATATTTT
CASTGQGGHTIYF
>TRBJ2-5|NA|NA|TRBV18
TGTGCCAGCTCACCAAGACAGGCTGGCGAGACCCAGTACTTC
CASSPRQAGETQYF
>TRBJ1-1|NA|TRBD1|TRBV5-6
TGTGCCAGCAGCCAGAGGACAGGGGGCCGGACTGAAGCTTTCTTT
CASSQRTGGRTEAFF
>TRBJ2-7|NA|NA|TRBV6-5
TGTGCCAGCACCCCTACGGGGGTCTTGGAGCAGTACTTC
CASTPTGVLEQYF